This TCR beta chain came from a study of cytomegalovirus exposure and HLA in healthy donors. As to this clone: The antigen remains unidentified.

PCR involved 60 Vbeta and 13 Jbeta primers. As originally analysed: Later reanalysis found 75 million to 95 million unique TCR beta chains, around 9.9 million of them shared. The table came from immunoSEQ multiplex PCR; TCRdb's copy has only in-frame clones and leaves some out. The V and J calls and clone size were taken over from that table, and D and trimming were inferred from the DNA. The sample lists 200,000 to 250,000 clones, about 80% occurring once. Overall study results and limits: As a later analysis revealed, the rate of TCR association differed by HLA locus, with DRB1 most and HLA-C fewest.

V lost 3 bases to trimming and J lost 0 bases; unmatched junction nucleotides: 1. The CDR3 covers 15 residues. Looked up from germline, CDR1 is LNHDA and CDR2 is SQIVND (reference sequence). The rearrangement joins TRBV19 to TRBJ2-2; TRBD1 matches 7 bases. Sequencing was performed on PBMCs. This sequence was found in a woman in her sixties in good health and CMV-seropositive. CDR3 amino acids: CASSIGTANTGELFF. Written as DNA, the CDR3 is TGTGCCAGTAGTATCGGGACAGCGAACACCGGGGAGCTGTTTTTT.